Included here is one T cell receptor beta chain sequence, with context. The antigen remains undetermined. Molecular barcoding with unique molecular identifiers was used for the TCRbeta library. Each CDR3 protein gets one entry after TCRdb re-called the PCR reads with MiXCR. The repertoire holds almost 500,000 distinct CDR3 sequences, with about 10% as singletons. This specimen belongs to a study of T-cell reconstitution after alpha-beta-depleted transplantation in children. Study observations and caveats: In patients about two months after transplant, alpha-beta T cells reportedly arose from several hundred expanded graft clones. Once a year had passed after transplant, T-cell counts and diversity came mostly from newly produced T cells.

Sequencing was performed on PBMCs, taken before TCRalphabeta/CD19-depleted stem cell transplant. The receptor was isolated from a child aged 2 to 9 with inherited bone marrow failure, due to receive a stem cell transplant.

The CDR3 DNA sequence: TGTGCCAGCTCACCGATGGACAAATATCAGCCCCAGCATTTT. It codes for CASSPMDKYQPQHF. The chain is built from TRBV18 and TRBJ1-5, with D perhaps TRBD1 (5 bases). Germline V CDR1 and CDR2: KGHSH, LQKENI. This CDR3 comprises 14 residues. The V and J ends lost 3 bases and 5 bases respectively, with 11 bases between them.